The rows below give T cell receptor beta chains drawn from one sample of a study of sequential checkpoint blockade in melanoma. Measured with immunoSEQ multiplex PCR; TCRdb has only the in-frame clones, and not every one. Altogether around 34,000 clones are present, approximately 82% being singletons, with the ten largest covering about 17%. This sample comprised CD8+ T cells sorted from blood (inferred from file names), obtained from a patient given nivolumab and ipilimumab in sequence. These receptors were collected from a human donor with melanoma. The CDR3 runs from the conserved cysteine through the conserved F or W. The D gene is left open where the match is weak. Size is stated for part of the rows, as once, few or many counts, or as a class when the clone is expanded.

v_call,clone_size,d_call,j_call,cdr3_aa,cdr3_nt
TRBV7-9,once,TRBD2,TRBJ2-5,CASSLVGTSEPETQYF,TGTGCCAGCAGCTTAGTGGGGACTAGCGAACCCGAGACCCAGTACTTC
TRBV18,.,.,TRBJ2-7,CASSTDSYEQYF,TGTGCCAGCTCAACGGACAGCTACGAGCAGTACTTC
TRBV29-1,.,.,TRBJ1-2,CSVLPQGNYGYTF,TGCAGCGTTCTCCCACAGGGAAACTATGGCTACACCTTC
TRBV5-1,.,TRBD2,TRBJ2-3,CASSTSGATDTQYF,TGCGCCAGCAGCACTAGCGGCGCCACAGATACGCAGTATTTT
TRBV7-9,.,.,TRBJ2-3,CASSWALLTDTQYF,TGTGCCAGCAGCTGGGCTCTGCTCACAGATACGCAGTATTTT
TRBV28,.,TRBD1,TRBJ1-5,CASSFPGTGVHYSNQPQHF,TGTGCCAGCAGTTTCCCCGGGACAGGGGTACATTATAGCAATCAGCCCCAGCATTTT
TRBV6-5,.,.,TRBJ1-1,CASSYLDSVLSEAFF,TGTGCCAGCAGTTACTTGGACTCTGTCCTATCTGAAGCTTTCTTT
TRBV30,.,.,TRBJ1-2,CAWSALGQGAGYTF,TGTGCCTGGAGTGCACTGGGGCAGGGTGCTGGCTACACCTTC
TRBV27,.,TRBD2,TRBJ2-1,CASRLAGGPDEQFF,TGTGCCAGCAGGCTAGCGGGGGGGCCGGATGAGCAGTTCTTC
TRBV7-7,.,.,TRBJ2-1,CASSRVLAPGAYNEQFF,TGTGCCAGCAGCCGAGTTCTGGCGCCCGGGGCCTACAATGAGCAGTTCTTC
TRBV7-9,.,.,TRBJ2-7,CASSKDSYEQYF,TGTGCCAGCAGCAAGGACAGCTACGAGCAGTACTTC
TRBV28,.,.,TRBJ2-7,CASSSPGELYEQYF,TGTGCCAGCAGTTCCCCGGGTGAGTTATACGAGCAGTACTTC
TRBV5-1,.,TRBD2,TRBJ2-1,CASSQLAGTAGGDNEQFF,TGCGCCAGCAGCCAGCTAGCGGGCACCGCTGGGGGTGACAATGAGCAGTTCTTC
TRBV19,.,.,TRBJ1-1,CASSIGAYTEAFF,TGTGCCAGTAGTATAGGGGCCTACACTGAAGCTTTCTTT
TRBV27,.,TRBD1,TRBJ2-7,CASSPSQGAVSYEQYF,TGTGCCAGCAGTCCATCCCAGGGGGCAGTTTCCTACGAGCAGTACTTC
TRBV7-3,.,.,TRBJ1-1,CASSFSMNTEAFF,TGTGCCAGCAGCTTTAGTATGAACACTGAAGCTTTCTTT
TRBV2,.,TRBD1,TRBJ2-1,CASIEQGIVNEQFF,TGTGCCAGCATCGAACAGGGGATAGTCAATGAGCAGTTCTTC
TRBV5-4,.,.,TRBJ2-1,CASSFRGSYNEQFF,TGTGCCAGCAGCTTCAGGGGATCCTACAATGAGCAGTTCTTC
TRBV10-3,.,TRBD2,TRBJ2-7,CAISETAMTSGTNEQYF,TGTGCCATCAGTGAGACGGCAATGACTAGCGGGACCAACGAGCAGTACTTC
TRBV28,.,TRBD1,TRBJ2-4,CASTPYLGTGRNIQYF,TGTGCCAGCACCCCTTACCTCGGGACAGGGAGAAACATTCAGTACTTC
TRBV5-1,.,.,TRBJ1-6,CASSFVLTRNSPLHF,TGCGCCAGCAGCTTCGTCCTGACACGTAATTCACCCCTCCACTTT
TRBV6-1,.,.,TRBJ2-7,CASSEALRRQIYEQYF,TGTGCCAGCAGTGAAGCGCTTCGGAGACAGATCTACGAGCAGTACTTC
TRBV30,.,.,TRBJ1-6,CAWSAFNNSPLHF,TGTGCCTGGAGTGCCTTTAATAATTCACCCCTCCACTTT
TRBV25-1,.,TRBD1,TRBJ1-2,CASSETGSGYTF,TGTGCCAGCAGTGAGACAGGGAGTGGCTACACCTTC
TRBV23-1,.,TRBD1,TRBJ1-2,CASSQPRDRGRRYTF,TGCGCCAGCAGTCAACCACGGGACAGGGGGCGCCGCTACACCTTC
TRBV4-2,.,.,TRBJ1-2,CASSERAGSNYGYTF,TGTGCCAGCAGCGAAAGGGCGGGGTCTAACTATGGCTACACCTTC
TRBV5-6,.,.,TRBJ2-7,CASSLGGSSYEQYF,TGTGCCAGCAGCTTGGGTGGCAGCTCCTACGAGCAGTACTTC
TRBV27,.,.,TRBJ1-4,CASSSRQAEKLFF,TGTGCCAGCAGTTCGAGACAGGCTGAAAAACTGTTTTTT
TRBV7-8,.,.,TRBJ1-2,CASSTLTGLFNYGYTF,TGTGCCAGCAGCACCTTGACAGGACTCTTTAACTATGGCTACACCTTC
TRBV5-4,.,TRBD1,TRBJ1-6,CASSLYRTGDNSPLHF,TGTGCCAGCAGCCTCTACAGGACAGGGGATAATTCCCCCCTCCACTTT
TRBV28,.,TRBD1,TRBJ2-7,CASRTFRDRETYEQYF,TGTGCCAGCAGAACATTTCGGGACAGGGAAACCTACGAGCAGTACTTC
TRBV28,.,.,TRBJ2-7,CASRPEGGWVSYEQYF,TGTGCCAGCAGGCCAGAGGGCGGGTGGGTCTCCTACGAGCAGTACTTC
TRBV4-1,.,.,TRBJ2-2,CASSREDTGELFF,TGCGCCAGCAGCCGGGAGGACACCGGGGAGCTGTTTTTT
TRBV9,.,.,TRBJ2-7,CASSVFPSSYEQYF,TGTGCCAGCAGCGTATTTCCAAGTAGCTACGAGCAGTACTTC
TRBV5-1,.,.,TRBJ2-7,CASSLFGASYEQYF,TGCGCCAGCAGCTTATTTGGAGCCTCCTACGAGCAGTACTTC
TRBV7-9,once,.,TRBJ2-7,CASSGGLRSYEQYF,TGTGCCAGCAGCGGGGGACTTCGATCCTACGAGCAGTACTTC
TRBV2,.,TRBD2,TRBJ2-5,CASSEGTSGGSWETQYF,TGTGCCAGCAGTGAGGGTACTAGCGGGGGGTCCTGGGAGACCCAGTACTTC
TRBV19,.,.,TRBJ2-7,CASSEGYEQYF,TGTGCCAGTAGTGAGGGCTACGAGCAGTACTTC
TRBV7-2,few,.,TRBJ1-2,CASSLVTGTYGYTF,TGTGCCAGCAGCTTAGTTACAGGGACCTATGGCTACACCTTC
TRBV13,.,TRBD2,TRBJ2-3,CASRHMTSGITDTQYF,TGTGCCAGCAGACACATGACTAGCGGCATCACAGATACGCAGTATTTT
TRBV28,.,.,TRBJ2-3,CASSLVGHIPTDTQYF,TGTGCCAGCAGTTTAGTCGGTCATATACCTACAGATACGCAGTATTTT
TRBV19,.,TRBD1,TRBJ1-4,CASSILRTGSDEKLFF,TGTGCCAGTAGTATCTTAAGGACAGGGTCTGATGAAAAACTGTTTTTT
TRBV4-3,.,.,TRBJ1-1,CASSQDPGVTEAFF,TGCGCCAGCAGCCAAGACCCAGGGGTCACTGAAGCTTTCTTT
TRBV5-6,.,.,TRBJ1-1,CASSAGGGLVNTEAFF,TGTGCCAGCAGCGCCGGGGGGGGTTTGGTTAACACTGAAGCTTTCTTT
TRBV28,.,TRBD1,TRBJ1-5,CASSSRTGGAGIGNQPQHF,TGTGCCAGCAGTTCCCGGACAGGGGGCGCCGGTATTGGCAATCAGCCCCAGCATTTT
TRBV27,.,TRBD1,TRBJ1-2,CASKLTGAISGYTF,TGTGCCAGCAAACTGACAGGGGCAATCAGTGGCTACACCTTC
TRBV4-1,.,TRBD1,TRBJ1-2,CASSQEVGQGHGYTF,TGCGCCAGCAGCCAAGAGGTTGGACAGGGCCATGGCTACACCTTC
TRBV27,.,TRBD1,TRBJ2-7,CASSPSGDRGVDEQYF,TGTGCCAGCAGCCCATCGGGGGACAGGGGCGTCGACGAGCAGTACTTC
TRBV2,.,.,TRBJ1-5,CASSEVRGRHNQPQHF,TGTGCCAGCAGTGAAGTGCGGGGTAGGCACAATCAGCCCCAGCATTTT
TRBV30,.,.,TRBJ1-1,CAWRLNTEAFF,TGTGCCTGGAGGTTAAACACTGAAGCTTTCTTT
TRBV28,.,.,TRBJ2-5,CASSYDREETQYF,TGTGCCAGCAGTTACGACAGAGAAGAGACCCAGTACTTC
TRBV5-4,.,.,TRBJ1-3,CASSLSGPTSSGNTIYF,TGTGCCAGCAGCTTATCGGGTCCGACGAGCTCTGGAAACACCATATATTTT
TRBV7-2,.,TRBD1,TRBJ2-7,CASSVGQGSRRSYEQYF,TGTGCCAGCAGCGTTGGACAGGGGTCCAGGCGGAGCTACGAGCAGTACTTC